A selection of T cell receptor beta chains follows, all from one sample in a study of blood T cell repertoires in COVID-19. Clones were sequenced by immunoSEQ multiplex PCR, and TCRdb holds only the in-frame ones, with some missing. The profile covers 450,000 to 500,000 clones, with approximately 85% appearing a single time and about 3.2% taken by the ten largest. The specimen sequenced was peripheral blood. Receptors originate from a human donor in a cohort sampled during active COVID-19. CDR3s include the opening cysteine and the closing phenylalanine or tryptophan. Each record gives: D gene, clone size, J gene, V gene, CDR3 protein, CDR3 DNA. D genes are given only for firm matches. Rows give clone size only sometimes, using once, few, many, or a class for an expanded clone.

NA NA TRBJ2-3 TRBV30 CAWSVRGTDTQYF TGTGCCTGGAGTGTACGGGGCACAGATACGCAGTATTTT
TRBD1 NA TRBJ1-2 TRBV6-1 CASSEAGSNRGLGYTF TGTGCCAGCAGTGAAGCAGGAAGTAACAGGGGGCTCGGCTACACCTTC
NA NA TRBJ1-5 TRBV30 CAWSLGQQNQPQHF TGTGCCTGGAGTCTTGGACAGCAAAATCAGCCCCAGCATTTT
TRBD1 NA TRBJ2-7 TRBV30 CAWSRDRSYEQYF TGTGCCTGGAGCCGGGACAGGTCCTACGAGCAGTACTTC
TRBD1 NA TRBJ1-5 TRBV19 CASRLGGSRGNQPQHF TGTGCCAGTAGGCTAGGGGGCTCTAGGGGCAATCAGCCCCAGCATTTT
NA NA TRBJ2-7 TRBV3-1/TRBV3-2 CASSHGSYEQYF TGTGCCAGCAGCCACGGGTCCTACGAGCAGTACTTC
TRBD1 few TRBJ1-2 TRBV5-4 CASSPSTGDAYGYTF TGTGCCAGCAGCCCTTCGACAGGGGACGCCTATGGCTACACCTTC
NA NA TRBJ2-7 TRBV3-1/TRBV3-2 CASSQVGYEQYF TGTGCCAGCAGCCAAGTCGGTTACGAGCAGTACTTC
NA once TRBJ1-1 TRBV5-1 CASSPSDRVLMNTEAFF TGCGCCAGCAGCCCCTCCGACCGGGTCTTAATGAACACTGAAGCTTTCTTT
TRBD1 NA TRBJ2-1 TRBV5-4 CASSLGQGVNNEQFF TGTGCCAGCAGCTTGGGACAGGGGGTTAACAATGAGCAGTTCTTC
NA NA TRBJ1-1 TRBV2 CASSLGALNTEAFF TGTGCCAGCAGTTTGGGAGCTTTGAACACTGAAGCTTTCTTT
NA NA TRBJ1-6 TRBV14 CASSQWRGSYNSPLHF TGTGCCAGCAGCCAGTGGCGGGGGTCCTATAATTCACCCCTCCACTTT
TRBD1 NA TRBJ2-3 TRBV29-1 CSEAGGESTDTQYF TGCAGCGAAGCAGGGGGCGAAAGCACAGATACGCAGTATTTT
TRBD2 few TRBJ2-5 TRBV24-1 CATSDYGSGRKETQYF TGTGCCACCAGTGATTATGGTAGCGGGAGGAAAGAGACCCAGTACTTC
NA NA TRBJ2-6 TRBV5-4 CASSRDSDSGANVLTF TGTGCCAGCAGCCGGGACTCAGACTCTGGGGCCAACGTCCTGACTTTC
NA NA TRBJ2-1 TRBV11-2 CASSSGVGEQFF TGTGCCAGCAGCTCGGGAGTTGGTGAGCAGTTCTTC
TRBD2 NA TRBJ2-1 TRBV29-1 CSVPGTSYNEQFF TGCAGCGTTCCCGGGACTAGCTACAATGAGCAGTTCTTC
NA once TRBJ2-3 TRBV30 CAWSVKAASTDTQYF TGTGCCTGGAGTGTAAAAGCGGCTAGCACAGATACGCAGTATTTT
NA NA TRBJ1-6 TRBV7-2 CASSPQGSVDSPLHF TGTGCCAGCAGCCCCCAGGGTTCGGTAGATTCACCCCTCCACTTT